These 24 T cell receptor beta chains originate from one sample sequenced in a study of cytomegalovirus exposure and HLA in healthy donors. The study ran its PCR with 60 Vbeta and 13 Jbeta primers. TCRdb keeps only in-frame clones here, not all; method: immunoSEQ multiplex PCR. The repertoire holds around 180,000 clones, with 81% as singletons. The sequencing sample was made of PBMCs. Source of these receptors: a man between 18 and 29 years old in good health and CMV-seronegative.

The table lists this clone with a count of one. The V and J genes are TRBV7-2 and TRBJ2-3; 7 bases match TRBD2. CDR3 size: 16 residues. The germline CDR1 and CDR2 sequences are SGHTA and FQGNSA. Trimming took 4 bases from V and 1 from J; bases not matched to a gene: 8. CDR3 sequence reads: CASSWGGSGGTDTQYF. DNA for the CDR3: TGTGCCAGCAGCTGGGGGGGGTCGGGGGGCACAGATACGCAGTATTTT.

The chain links TRBV6-1 to TRBJ1-4; TRBD1 is a possible D gene (6 bases). CDR1 and CDR2 (germline): MNHNS, SASEGT. Trimming took off 4 bases at V and 0 bases at J, with 21 bases between the two ends. The CDR3 totals 19 residues. The CDR3 here is CASSGGRQVGPATNEKLFF. CDR3 nucleotide sequence: TGTGCCAGCAGTGGGGGACGACAGGTCGGTCCTGCAACTAATGAAAAACTGTTTTTT.

This clone has a handful of counts. The chain carries TRBV7-2 and TRBJ2-5; tentatively, D is TRBD1 (5 bases). Trimming removed 4 bases at V and 7 bases at J, with 25 bases between. Germline CDR1 reads SGHTA; CDR2 reads FQGNSA. This CDR3 is built from 17 residues. In nucleotides, the CDR3 is TGTGCCAGCAGCTCGACAGAGTCTATCCTTCGATGGGGGACCCAGTACTTC. It yields the protein CASSSTESILRWGTQYF. The entire variable domain, with the rest obtained from reference TRBV7-2 and TRBJ2-5, is as follows: GAGVSQSPSNKVTEKGKDVELRCDPISGHTALYWYRQSLGQGLEFLIYFQGNSAPDKSGLPSDRFSAERTGGSVSTLTIQRTQQEDSAVYLCASSSTESILRWGTQYFGPGTRLLVL.

The CDR3: CASSHLGDYQETQYF. The CDR3 DNA sequence: TGTGCCAGCAGCCACCTAGGGGACTACCAAGAGACCCAGTACTTC. This chain links TRBV27 with TRBJ2-5, with D perhaps TRBD2 (6 bases). The germline CDR1 and CDR2 sequences are MNHEY and SMNVEV (reference sequence). V lost 6 bases to trimming and J lost 0 bases, with 14 bases between them. This CDR3 has 15 amino acids.

The chain employs TRBV5-4 and TRBJ2-2; TRBD1 matches 12 bases. This CDR3 is built from 16 residues. Per the germline V gene, CDR1 is SGHNT and CDR2 is YYREEE (reference sequence). J gave up 7 bases and V 0 bases, and 4 bases lay outside the gene matches. The CDR3 bases are TGTGCCAGCAGCTTGGTGGGACAGGGGGCTGTCGGGGAGCTGTTTTTT. This translates into CASSLVGQGAVGELFF.

This chain links TRBV25-1 with TRBJ2-5; no definite D call. The J call may be wrong; the DNA end is better matched by TRBJ2-7. CDR3 length equals 13 residues. Germline V gives CDR1 MGHDK, CDR2 SYGVNS. This CDR3 is CASSESYSYEQYF. As DNA, the CDR3 is TGTGCCAGCAGTGAATCGTACTCCTACGAGCAGTACTTC.

The chain uses TRBV5-1 and TRBJ2-3, with D possibly being TRBD1 (5 bases). This CDR3 is built from 15 residues. V lost 0 bases, J lost 6 bases, and 14 bases lay in between. Looked up from germline, CDR1 is SGHRS and CDR2 is YFSETQ. As DNA, the CDR3 is TGCGCCAGCAGCTTGGCTCAGGGTTCTTTGGATACGCAGTATTTT. Translated, it gives CASSLAQGSLDTQYF.

This chain links TRBV5-1 with TRBJ2-7, with 8 bases that match TRBD2. This CDR3 has 17 residues. After removal of 6 bases from V and 0 bases from J, the junction contained 14 bases not matched to a gene. The germline CDR1 and CDR2 sequences are SGHRS and YFSETQ. CDR3 sequence (DNA): TGCGCCAGCAAGGGGCAAGCGGGGGTCGGGGGCTCCTACGAGCAGTACTTC. This sequence encodes CASKGQAGVGGSYEQYF.

The chain employs TRBV30 and TRBJ1-4; 8 nucleotides align to TRBD1. V shed 5 bases, J shed 0 bases, and the junction held 5 bases outside the gene matches. The germline CDR1 and CDR2 sequences are GTSNPN and SVGIG (reference sequence). This CDR3 spans 15 amino acids. CDR3 in DNA: TGTGCCTGGGGACAGGGCCTAGCAACTAATGAAAAACTGTTTTTT. Translating it yields CAWGQGLATNEKLFF.

V and J are TRBV27 and TRBJ2-7, with a weak D call TRBD1 (7 bases). Deletions cut 5 bases from V and 4 bases from J, with 15 bases between. This CDR3 region has 14 residues. Germline lookup yields CDR1 MNHEY and CDR2 SMNVEV (reference sequence). The CDR3 protein is CASSPRDRPYEQYF. The CDR3 bases are TGTGCCAGCAGTCCGCGGGACAGACCATACGAGCAGTACTTC.

This chain connects TRBV2 to TRBJ2-3; possible D gene TRBD2, 6 bases. There are 12 residues in the CDR3. Between the trimmed V and J ends, which lost 7 bases and 8 bases, there was a span of 13 bases. The V gene's germline CDR1 is SNHLY and CDR2 FYNNEI. This CDR3 is CASTGSSGTQYF. CDR3 coding DNA: TGTGCCAGCACCGGGAGCTCCGGTACGCAGTATTTT.

This clone was found a few times. The rearrangement uses TRBV28 and TRBJ2-1, with 10 nucleotides matching TRBD2. J gave up 7 bases and V 6 bases, and 18 bases lay outside the gene matches. The CDR3 runs to 18 residues. In germline, CDR1 is MDHEN, CDR2 SYDVKM. CDR3 amino acids: CASSLVKQLLAGENEQFF. CDR3 coding DNA: TGTGCCAGCAGCCTAGTAAAGCAACTCCTAGCGGGAGAAAATGAGCAGTTCTTC. Variable domain in full (rest from reference TRBV28 and TRBJ2-1): DVKVTQSSRYLVKRTGEKVFLECVQDMDHENMFWYRQDPGLGLRLIYFSYDVKMKEKGDIPEGYSVSREKKERFSLILESASTNQTSMYLCASSLVKQLLAGENEQFFGPGTRLTVL.

The chain employs TRBV4-2 and TRBJ1-5; a weak D match, TRBD1 (6 bases). V lost 0 bases, J lost 0 bases, and 15 bases lay in between. This CDR3 has 18 residues. Per the germline V gene, CDR1 is LGHNA and CDR2 is YNFKEQ. The CDR3 sequence is CASSQDLSGDHSNQPQHF. CDR3 DNA sequence: TGTGCCAGCAGCCAAGATCTTTCAGGGGACCATAGCAATCAGCCCCAGCATTTT.

This chain's CDR3 is CASSPGLAGAEETQYF. The CDR3 nucleotides read TGCGCCAGCAGCCCGGGACTAGCGGGAGCGGAAGAGACCCAGTACTTC. The chain combines TRBV5-1 with TRBJ2-5; TRBD2 aligns across 14 bases. Germline CDR1 and CDR2: SGHRS and YFSETQ. V gave up 4 bases and J gave up 3 bases; unmatched junction bases: 5. CDR3 length: 16 amino acids.

The chain carries TRBV28 and TRBJ2-5; D might be TRBD1 (6 bases). The tail of the sequence fits TRBJ2-7 better, so the J call may be wrong. Germline V gene lookup returns CDR1 MDHEN and CDR2 SYDVKM. The CDR3 totals 14 residues. The CDR3 bases are TGTGCCAGCAAAACTACAGGGCGGTACTACGAGCAGTACTTC. Translating it yields CASKTTGRYYEQYF.

The chain recombines TRBV4-2 with TRBJ1-4; 8 nucleotides agree with TRBD1. Trimming at V came to 4 bases and at J to 8 bases, leaving 6 bases not matched to a gene. Looked up from germline, CDR1 is LGHNA and CDR2 is YNFKEQ. The CDR3 extends over 14 amino acids. CDR3 protein: CASSPPQGGEKLFF. The CDR3 bases are TGTGCCAGCAGCCCCCCACAGGGGGGCGAAAAACTGTTTTTT.

V is TRBV27 and J is TRBJ2-1, with TRBD2 identical over 8 bases. The germline V gene has CDR1 MNHEY and CDR2 SMNVEV (reference sequence). The CDR3 spans 15 residues. Germline trimming cut 3 bases from V and 1 base from J; bases unmatched to any gene: 2. CDR3 amino acids: CASSFSGSSYNEQFF. CDR3 bases: TGTGCCAGCAGTTTCAGCGGGAGTTCCTACAATGAGCAGTTCTTC.

The genes are TRBV7-2 and TRBJ1-4, with a possible D match to TRBD1 (5 bases). Germline CDR1 is SGHTA and CDR2 is FQGNSA. Deletions cut 6 bases from V and 7 bases from J, with 21 bases between. This CDR3 region has 16 residues. The CDR3 DNA is TGTGCCAGCAGTCAGATTCCGGGACTTGGGGGTGAAAAACTGTTTTTT. Its protein is CASSQIPGLGGEKLFF.

The chain recombines TRBV5-5 with TRBJ2-7, with a possible D match to TRBD1 (5 bases). This CDR3 region has 12 residues. Trimming removed 5 bases from V and 9 bases from J, with 15 bases in between. The germline V gene has CDR1 SGHKS and CDR2 YYEKEE (reference sequence). Here the CDR3 DNA reads TGTGCCAGCAGTGCTAGACAAAGGGGGCAGTACTTC. Translation: CASSARQRGQYF. Looking up the rest from reference TRBV5-5 and TRBJ2-7 gives the full variable domain: DAGVTQSPTHLIKTRGQQVTLRCSPISGHKSVSWYQQVLGQGPQFIFQYYEKEERGRGNFPDRFSARQFPNYSSELNVNALLLGDSALYLCASSARQRGQYFGPGTRLTVT.

This clone was seen a few times. The J gene is TRBJ2-1, the V gene TRBV10-3; 11 positions agree with TRBD2. Losses at the gene ends were 2 bases for V and 3 bases for J; bases not matched to a gene: 3. Germline V gene sequence: CDR1 ENHRY, CDR2 SYGVKD. The CDR3 spans 16 residues. DNA of the CDR3: TGTGCCATCAGTGAGGTTGGGACTAGCGGCTACAATGAGCAGTTCTTC. This gives the protein CAISEVGTSGYNEQFF.

The CDR3 nucleotides read TGTGCCAGCCGACCGGGACAGGGCAACTATGGCTACACCTTC. Amino acids: CASRPGQGNYGYTF. The chain joins TRBV19 to TRBJ1-2, with 9 nucleotides matching TRBD1. The CDR3 runs 14 residues. V dropped 9 bases and J dropped 2; count of bases not matched to a gene: 7. Germline loops: CDR1 LNHDA, CDR2 SQIVND (reference sequence). Full variable domain (rest looked up from reference TRBV19 and TRBJ1-2): DGGITQSPKYLFRKEGQNVTLSCEQNLNHDAMYWYRQDPGQGLRLIYYSQIVNDFQKGDIAEGYSVSREKKESFPLTVTSAQKNPTAFYLCASRPGQGNYGYTFGSGTRLTVV.

The rearrangement joins TRBV4-3 to TRBJ1-5, with D maybe TRBD1 (6 bases). V lost 0 bases and J lost 7, with 13 bases in between. The CDR3 sequence is 15 residues long. Germline V gene data show CDR1 as LGHNA and CDR2 as YSLEER. CDR3 in DNA: TGCGCCAGCAGCCAAGACACAGGGAACGGACAGCCCCAGCATTTT. As protein: CASSQDTGNGQPQHF.

The chain carries TRBV28 and TRBJ1-2, with 9 bases fitting TRBD1. V lost 4 bases to trimming and J lost 5 bases; unmatched junction nucleotides: 5. Germline lookup yields CDR1 MDHEN and CDR2 SYDVKM. CDR3 length: 14 amino acids. CDR3 DNA sequence: TGTGCCAGCAGTTCTACAGGGGGCTTTTATGGCTACACCTTC. This encodes CASSSTGGFYGYTF.

The V gene is TRBV7-6, the J gene TRBJ2-7, with D maybe TRBD2 (6 bases). The CDR3 covers 15 residues. Trimming removed 4 bases from V and 0 bases from J, with 13 bases in between. CDR1 and CDR2 from the germline V gene are SGHVS and FNYEAQ. This CDR3 reads CASSSLASNSYEQYF. The CDR3 nucleotides read TGTGCCAGCAGCTCGCTAGCGAGCAACTCCTACGAGCAGTACTTC.